This T cell receptor (beta chain) stems from a study of Graves' ophthalmopathy and Graves' hyperthyroidism. Regarding the study as a whole: Ophthalmopathy and stable hyperthyroidism were discriminated by a 13-signature model, with roughly 86% sensitivity and about 84% specificity. In blood appeared most of the expanded thyroid clonotypes whose frequency exceeded 0.001.

Over 18 months of follow-up, stable hyperthyroidism required that no ophthalmopathy appear. Patients with other autoimmune diseases, uncontrolled infections, pregnancy or lactation were excluded. The germline V gene has CDR1 SGHTA and CDR2 FQGNSA. Trimming took 2 bases from V and 5 from J; bases not matched to a gene: 5. CDR3 size: 14 residues. This clonotype was detected ten times or more. Its antigen is currently unknown. Amplification from RNA transcripts yielded the TCR beta CDR3 regions. Second-round multiplex PCR followed a first-round RT-PCR using HTBI primers. MiXCR, run by TCRdb on the multiplex PCR reads, gives a single entry per CDR3 protein. The table has 300,000 to 450,000 distinct CDR3 sequences, 15% to 20% seen once.

Specimen: peripheral blood. The sequence was collected from an adult woman with stable Graves' hyperthyroidism. V usage is TRBV7-2 and J usage is TRBJ1-1; 7 nucleotides agree with TRBD1. The DNA for the CDR3 is TGTGCCAGCAGCTTACTCCAGGGGGGGACTGAAGCTTTCTTT. The encoded protein is CASSLLQGGTEAFF.